These 7 T cell receptor beta chains originate from one sample sequenced in a study of cytomegalovirus exposure and HLA in healthy donors. PCR used 60 Vbeta primers and 13 Jbeta primers. TCRdb keeps only in-frame clones here, not all; method: immunoSEQ multiplex PCR. The data hold 65,000 to 90,000 clones, with over 70% observed a single time. Sequencing input: PBMCs. The source of these receptors is a man aged 70-80 years in good health and CMV-seronegative.

The V call is TRBV6-1, the J call TRBJ1-3, with TRBD1 as a possible D gene (5 bases). The V end was cut by 6 bases, the J end by 2 bases, with 14 bases between. Germline loops: CDR1 MNHNS, CDR2 SASEGT. The CDR3 extends over 15 amino acids. CDR3 nucleotides: TGTGCCAGCAGCCCACAGGTCCTGGCTGGAAACACCATATATTTT. It translates to CASSPQVLAGNTIYF.

The chain uses TRBV27 and TRBJ1-4; D unresolved. The CDR3 consists of 13 residues. Trimming pared 3 bases from V and 7 bases from J, leaving 9 bases between. Germline V gene data show CDR1 as MNHEY and CDR2 as SMNVEV (reference sequence). CDR3 in DNA: TGTGCCAGCAGTTTCGACCGGGGTGAAAAACTGTTTTTT. This sequence encodes CASSFDRGEKLFF. The full variable domain, its missing parts supplied by reference TRBV27 and TRBJ1-4, is EAQVTQNPRYLITVTGKKLTVTCSQNMNHEYMSWYRQDPGLGLRQIYYSMNVEVTDKGDVPEGYKVSRKEKRNFPLILESPSPNQTSLYFCASSFDRGEKLFFGSGTQLSVL.

The genes are TRBV19 and TRBJ1-1; 11 nucleotides agree with TRBD1. In germline, CDR1 is LNHDA, CDR2 SQIVND (reference sequence). The CDR3 is 16 amino acids. Trimming at V came to 4 bases and at J to 4 bases, leaving 8 bases not matched to a gene. CDR3 bases: TGTGCCAGTAGTAAATCCGGACAGGGGGCCGTCACTGAAGCTTTCTTT. This codes for CASSKSGQGAVTEAFF.

V usage is TRBV18 and J usage is TRBJ1-2; D gene unclear. Trimming took 0 bases from V and 3 from J, leaving 11 bases between them. Germline-derived CDR1 and CDR2 are KGHSH and LQKENI. The CDR3 has 15 residues. The CDR3: CASSPPASRDYGYTF. The CDR3 nucleotides read TGTGCCAGCTCACCACCGGCAAGCCGGGACTATGGCTACACCTTC.

This clone has a single count. This chain joins TRBV5-1 and TRBJ2-7, with D possibly being TRBD2 (5 bases). The V end lost 0 bases, the J end lost 2 bases, and 12 bases lay between the germline ends. Germline V lookup: CDR1 SGHRS, CDR2 YFSETQ. The CDR3 runs to 15 residues. Here the CDR3 reads CASSLGLAFPYEQYF. The CDR3 DNA sequence: TGCGCCAGCAGCTTGGGGCTAGCCTTTCCCTACGAGCAGTACTTC. The full variable domain, in which reference TRBV5-1 and TRBJ2-7 provide the parts outside the CDR3, is KAGVTQTPRYLIKTRGQQVTLSCSPISGHRSVSWYQQTPGQGLQFLFEYFSETQRNKGNFPGRFSGRQFSNSRSEMNVSTLELGDSALYLCASSLGLAFPYEQYFGPGTRLTVT.

J is TRBJ2-7 and V is TRBV4-1, with TRBD1 matching over 9 bases. The V gene's germline CDR1 is MGHRA and CDR2 YSYEKL. The V and J ends lost 4 bases and 1 base, in that order; junction bases with no gene match: 11. This CDR3 has 17 residues. The chain's CDR3 is CASSRERMTGGSYEQYF. The CDR3 nucleotides read TGCGCCAGCAGCCGCGAAAGGATGACAGGGGGATCCTACGAGCAGTACTTC.

This clone showed up just a few times. This specimen includes other DNA sequences encoding the same CDR3. The chain recombines TRBV7-2 with TRBJ1-6; tentative D call: TRBD1 (5 bases). The CDR3 sequence is 14 residues long. Germline-derived CDR1 and CDR2 are SGHTA and FQGNSA. The V end lost 5 bases, the J end lost 9 bases, and 14 bases lay between the germline ends. The CDR3 sequence is CASSLQGSGSPLHF. DNA of the CDR3: TGTGCCAGCAGCCTGCAGGGTTCGGGTTCACCCCTCCACTTT.